Sequencing of this TCR beta chain was carried out in a study of early T cells in non-severe SARS-CoV-2 infection. Study-wide context: With bulk RNA from unsorted whole blood as input, sequencing yielded unpaired chains.

With V trimmed by 3 bases and J by 3 bases, 4 bases remained unmatched. This CDR3 has 15 residues. Germline V gene data show CDR1 as MNHEY and CDR2 as SVGEGT. TCRdb redid the calling of the 5' RACE reads with MiXCR, one entry per CDR3 protein. The sample lists roughly 100,000 distinct CDR3 sequences, around 13% occurring once. The receptor's source is an adult who was a healthcare worker with PCR-confirmed SARS-CoV-2 infection or an uninfected control (not recorded which). Sequencing was done on a sample of whole blood. This chain joins TRBV6-2 or TRBV6-3 and TRBJ1-2, with 10 nucleotides matching TRBD1. CDR3 bases: TGTGCCAGCAGTTATCGGGACAGGGGATACTATGGCTACACCTTC. This codes for CASSYRDRGYYGYTF.